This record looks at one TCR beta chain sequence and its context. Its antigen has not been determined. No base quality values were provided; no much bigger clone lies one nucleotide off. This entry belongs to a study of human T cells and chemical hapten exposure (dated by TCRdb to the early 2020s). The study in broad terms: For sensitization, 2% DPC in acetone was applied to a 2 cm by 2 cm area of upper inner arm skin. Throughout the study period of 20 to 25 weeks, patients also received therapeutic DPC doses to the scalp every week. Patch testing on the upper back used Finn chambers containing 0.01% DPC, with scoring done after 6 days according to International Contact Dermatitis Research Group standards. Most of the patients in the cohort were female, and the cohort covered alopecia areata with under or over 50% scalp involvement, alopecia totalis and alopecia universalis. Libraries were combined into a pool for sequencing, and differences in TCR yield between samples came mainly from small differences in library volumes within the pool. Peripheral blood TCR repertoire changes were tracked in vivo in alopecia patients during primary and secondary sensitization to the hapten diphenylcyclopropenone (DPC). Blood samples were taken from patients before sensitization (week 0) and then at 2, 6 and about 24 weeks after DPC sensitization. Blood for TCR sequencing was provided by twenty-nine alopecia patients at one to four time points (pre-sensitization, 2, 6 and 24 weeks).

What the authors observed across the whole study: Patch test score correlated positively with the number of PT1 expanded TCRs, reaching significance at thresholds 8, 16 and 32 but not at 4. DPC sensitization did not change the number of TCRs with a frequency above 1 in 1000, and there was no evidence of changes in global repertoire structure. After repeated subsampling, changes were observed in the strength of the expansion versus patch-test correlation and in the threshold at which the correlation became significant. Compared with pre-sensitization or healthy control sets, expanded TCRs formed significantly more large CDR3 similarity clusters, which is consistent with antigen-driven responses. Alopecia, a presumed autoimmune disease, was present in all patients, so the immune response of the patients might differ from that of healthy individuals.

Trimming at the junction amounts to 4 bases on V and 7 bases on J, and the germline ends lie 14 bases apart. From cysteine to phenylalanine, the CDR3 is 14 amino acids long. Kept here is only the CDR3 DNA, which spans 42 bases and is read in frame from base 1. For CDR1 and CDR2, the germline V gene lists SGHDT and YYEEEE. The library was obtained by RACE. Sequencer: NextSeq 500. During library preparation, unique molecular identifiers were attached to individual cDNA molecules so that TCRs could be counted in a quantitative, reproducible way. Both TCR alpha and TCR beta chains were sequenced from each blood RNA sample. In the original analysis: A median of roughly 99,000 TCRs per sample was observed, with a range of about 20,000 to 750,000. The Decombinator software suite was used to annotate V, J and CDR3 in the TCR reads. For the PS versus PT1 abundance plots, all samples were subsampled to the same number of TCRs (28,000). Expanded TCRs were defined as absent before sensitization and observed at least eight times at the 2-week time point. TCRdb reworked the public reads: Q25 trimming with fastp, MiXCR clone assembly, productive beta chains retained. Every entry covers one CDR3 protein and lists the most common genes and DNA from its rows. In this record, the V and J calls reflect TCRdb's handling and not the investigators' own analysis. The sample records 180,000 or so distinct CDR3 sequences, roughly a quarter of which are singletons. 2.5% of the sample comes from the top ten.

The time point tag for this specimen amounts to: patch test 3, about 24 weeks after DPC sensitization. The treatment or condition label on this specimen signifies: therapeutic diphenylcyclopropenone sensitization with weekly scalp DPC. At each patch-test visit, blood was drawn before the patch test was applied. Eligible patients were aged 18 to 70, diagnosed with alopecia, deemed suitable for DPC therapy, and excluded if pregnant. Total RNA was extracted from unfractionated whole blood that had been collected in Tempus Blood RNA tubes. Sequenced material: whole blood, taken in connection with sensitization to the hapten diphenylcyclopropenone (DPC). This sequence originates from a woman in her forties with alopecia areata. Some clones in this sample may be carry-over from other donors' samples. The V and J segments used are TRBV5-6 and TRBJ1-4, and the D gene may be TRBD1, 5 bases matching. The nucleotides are TGTGCCAGCAGCGGACCGGGACTTGCTGAAAAACTGTTTTTT. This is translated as CASSGPGLAEKLFF.